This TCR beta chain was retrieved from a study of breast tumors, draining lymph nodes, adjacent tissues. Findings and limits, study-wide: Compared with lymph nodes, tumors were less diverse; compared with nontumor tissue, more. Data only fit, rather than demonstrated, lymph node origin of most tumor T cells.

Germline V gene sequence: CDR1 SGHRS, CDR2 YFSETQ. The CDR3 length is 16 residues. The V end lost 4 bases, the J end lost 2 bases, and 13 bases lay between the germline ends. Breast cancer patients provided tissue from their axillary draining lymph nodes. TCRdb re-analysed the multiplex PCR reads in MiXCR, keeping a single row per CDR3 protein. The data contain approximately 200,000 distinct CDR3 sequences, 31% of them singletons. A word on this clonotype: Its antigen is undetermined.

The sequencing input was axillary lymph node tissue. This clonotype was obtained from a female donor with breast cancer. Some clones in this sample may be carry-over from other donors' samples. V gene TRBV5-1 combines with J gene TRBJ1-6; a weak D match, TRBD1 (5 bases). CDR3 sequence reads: CASSLSSDTYNSPLHF. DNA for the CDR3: TGCGCCAGCAGCCTATCATCGGACACCTATAATTCACCCCTCCACTTT.